This T cell receptor (beta chain) was retrieved from a study of cytomegalovirus exposure and HLA in healthy donors. Study results and caveats: The study reported that TCR beta sequences accurately predicted HLA-A and HLA-B alleles in most subjects. As confirmed in vitro, three CMV-associated chains were specific for CMV antigens.

Points on this clone: What it recognizes is unknown.

The study ran its PCR with 60 Vbeta and 13 Jbeta primers. The method was immunoSEQ multiplex PCR; TCRdb's version includes in-frame clones alone and lacks a portion of them. This table has fewer than 70,000 clones, approximately 76% appearing once. Material for sequencing was PBMCs. This TCR came from a man aged 50 or older in good health and CMV-seronegative.

The CDR3 protein is CASSLAARGSDTQYF. In nucleotides, the CDR3 is TGTGCCAGCAGCTTAGCGGCGCGGGGGTCAGATACGCAGTATTTT. J is TRBJ2-3 and V is TRBV7-8; TRBD2 matches 7 bases. CDR3 length equals 15 residues. Trimming at V came to 0 bases and at J to 4 bases, leaving 4 bases not matched to a gene. The germline CDR1 and CDR2 sequences are SGHVS and FQNEAQ.